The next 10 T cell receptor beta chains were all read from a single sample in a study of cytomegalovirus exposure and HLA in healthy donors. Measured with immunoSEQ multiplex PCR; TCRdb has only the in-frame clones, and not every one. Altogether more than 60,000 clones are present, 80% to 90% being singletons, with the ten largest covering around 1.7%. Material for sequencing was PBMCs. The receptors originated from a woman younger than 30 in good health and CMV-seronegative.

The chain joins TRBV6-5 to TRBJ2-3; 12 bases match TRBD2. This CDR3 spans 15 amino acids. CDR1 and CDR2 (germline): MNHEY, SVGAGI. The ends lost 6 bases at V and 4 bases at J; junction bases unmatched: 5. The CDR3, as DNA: TGTGCCAGCAGCCGGACTAGCGGGGCGGCAGATACGCAGTATTTT. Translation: CASSRTSGAADTQYF.

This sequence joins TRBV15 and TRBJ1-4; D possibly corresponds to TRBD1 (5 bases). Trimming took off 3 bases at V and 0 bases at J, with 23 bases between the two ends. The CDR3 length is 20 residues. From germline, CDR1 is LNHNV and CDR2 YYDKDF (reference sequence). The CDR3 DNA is TGTGCCACCAGCAGGGGGGATGGGGTCGGGAGGGGAGCAACTAATGAAAAACTGTTTTTT. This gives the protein CATSRGDGVGRGATNEKLFF.

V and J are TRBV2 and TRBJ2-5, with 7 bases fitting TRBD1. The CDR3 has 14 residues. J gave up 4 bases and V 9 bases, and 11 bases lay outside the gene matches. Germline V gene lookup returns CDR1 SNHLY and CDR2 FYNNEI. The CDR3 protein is CARRDREGRETQYF. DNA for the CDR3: TGTGCCAGAAGAGACAGGGAAGGGCGAGAGACCCAGTACTTC.

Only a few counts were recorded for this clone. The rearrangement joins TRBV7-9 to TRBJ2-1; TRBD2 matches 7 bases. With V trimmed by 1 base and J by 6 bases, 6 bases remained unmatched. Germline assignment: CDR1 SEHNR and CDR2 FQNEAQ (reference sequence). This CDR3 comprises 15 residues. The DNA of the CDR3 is TGTGCCAGCAGCTTAGGAGCGGGATCTGCCAATGAGCAGTTCTTC. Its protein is CASSLGAGSANEQFF. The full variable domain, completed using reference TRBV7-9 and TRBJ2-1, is DTGVSQNPRHKITKRGQNVTFRCDPISEHNRLYWYRQTLGQGPEFLTYFQNEAQLEKSRLLSDRFSAERPKGSFSTLEIQRTEQGDSAMYLCASSLGAGSANEQFFGPGTRLTVL.

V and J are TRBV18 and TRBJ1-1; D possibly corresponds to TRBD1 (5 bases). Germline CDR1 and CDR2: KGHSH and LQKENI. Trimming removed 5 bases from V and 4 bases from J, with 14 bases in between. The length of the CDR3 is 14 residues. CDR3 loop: CASSNLRDRTEAFF. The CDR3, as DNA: TGTGCCAGCTCAAACCTCAGGGATCGCACTGAAGCTTTCTTT.

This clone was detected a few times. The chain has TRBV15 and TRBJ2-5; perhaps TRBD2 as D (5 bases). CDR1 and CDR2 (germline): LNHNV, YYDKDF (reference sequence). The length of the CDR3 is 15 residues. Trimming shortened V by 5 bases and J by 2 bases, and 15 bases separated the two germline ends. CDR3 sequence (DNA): TGTGCCACCAGCCGATTAGCGTATACGCAAGAGACCCAGTACTTC. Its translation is CATSRLAYTQETQYF.

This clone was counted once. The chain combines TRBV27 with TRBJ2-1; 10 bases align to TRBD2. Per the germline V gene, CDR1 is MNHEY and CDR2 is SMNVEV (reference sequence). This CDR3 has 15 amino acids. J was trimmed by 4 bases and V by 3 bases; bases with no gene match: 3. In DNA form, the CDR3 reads TGTGCCAGCAGTTTCCAAGCGGGAGGGTACAATGAGCAGTTCTTC. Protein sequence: CASSFQAGGYNEQFF.

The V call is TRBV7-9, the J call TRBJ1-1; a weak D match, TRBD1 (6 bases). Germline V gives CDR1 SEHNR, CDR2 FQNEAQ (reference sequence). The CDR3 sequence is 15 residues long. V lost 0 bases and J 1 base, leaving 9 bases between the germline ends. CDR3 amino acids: CASSLAGGPNTEAFF. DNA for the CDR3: TGTGCCAGCAGCTTAGCTGGGGGCCCGAACACTGAAGCTTTCTTT.

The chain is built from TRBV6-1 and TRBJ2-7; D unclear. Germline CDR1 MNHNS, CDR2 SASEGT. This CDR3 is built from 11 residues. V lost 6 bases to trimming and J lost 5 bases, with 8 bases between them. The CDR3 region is CASRYTHEQYF. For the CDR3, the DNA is TGTGCCAGCAGATACACCCACGAGCAGTACTTC.

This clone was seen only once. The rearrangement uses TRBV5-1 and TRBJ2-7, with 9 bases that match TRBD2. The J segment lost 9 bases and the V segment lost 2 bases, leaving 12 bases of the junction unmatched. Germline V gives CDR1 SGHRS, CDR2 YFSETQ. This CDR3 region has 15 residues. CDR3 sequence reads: CASSFGGTGLAGQYF. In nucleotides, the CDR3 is TGCGCCAGCAGCTTCGGCGGGACGGGACTAGCCGGGCAGTACTTC.